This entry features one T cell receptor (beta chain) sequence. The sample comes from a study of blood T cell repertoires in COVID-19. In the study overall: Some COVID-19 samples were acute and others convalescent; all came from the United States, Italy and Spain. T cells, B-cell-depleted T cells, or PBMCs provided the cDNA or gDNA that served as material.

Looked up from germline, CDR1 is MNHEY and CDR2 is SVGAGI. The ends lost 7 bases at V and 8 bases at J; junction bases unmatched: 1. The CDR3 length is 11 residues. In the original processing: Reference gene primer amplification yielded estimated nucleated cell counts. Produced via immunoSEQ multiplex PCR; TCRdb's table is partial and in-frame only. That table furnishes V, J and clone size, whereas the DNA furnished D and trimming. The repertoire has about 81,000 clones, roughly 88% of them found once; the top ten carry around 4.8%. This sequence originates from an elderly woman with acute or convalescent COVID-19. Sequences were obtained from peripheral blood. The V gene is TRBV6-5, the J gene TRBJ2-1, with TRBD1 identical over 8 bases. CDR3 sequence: CASTGGDEQFF. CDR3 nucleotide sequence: TGTGCCAGCACAGGGGGCGATGAGCAGTTCTTC.